This is a list of T cell receptor beta chains from one sample in a study of control samples from healthy donors and cancer patients. Repertoires were generated with immunoSEQ multiplex PCR, while TCRdb's copy carries only in-frame clones and drops some. The table includes about 150,000 clones, around 96% detected once. The source material was blood. These receptors all come from a man aged 35 to 55 in good health. Both conserved end residues are part of each CDR3. Each record gives: clone size, J gene, V gene, D gene, CDR3 DNA, CDR3 protein. The D gene is left open where the match is weak. A row's size may be missing; if present it is once, few, many or a size class.

- TRBJ1-2 TRBV7-2 - TGTGCCAGCAGCTTACGCGGCAGCTCTTCCCTATGGAGGTCCTTC CASSLRGSSSLWRSF
- TRBJ1-1 TRBV27 - TGTGCCAGCAGTTTTCAAGGGGGCTTT CASSFQGGF
- TRBJ1-1 TRBV11-2 TRBD1 TGTGCCAGCAGCGAAAGGACAGGGGTTGGTAACACTGAAGCTTTCTTT CASSERTGVGNTEAFF
few TRBJ1-1 TRBV19 - TGTGCCAGTAGTATAGTCCGGACCTTCCAAATGAACACTGAAGCTTTCTTT CASSIVRTFQMNTEAFF
- TRBJ2-5 TRBV6-5 TRBD1 TGTGCCAGCAGCACGACAGGGGGCGAGGAGACCCAGTACTTC CASSTTGGEETQYF
- TRBJ2-1 TRBV5-4 - TGTGCCAGCAGCCCTTACAGTTACAATGAGCAGTTCTTC CASSPYSYNEQFF
few TRBJ2-2 TRBV10-1 - TGCGCCAGCTTAGGGGACCTGAAGAACACCGGGGAGCTGTTTTTT CASLGDLKNTGELFF
- TRBJ2-2 TRBV2 - TGTGCCAGCAGTGTCTACCCTGGGAGCGGCGGGGAGCTGTTTTTT CASSVYPGSGGELFF
- TRBJ2-2 TRBV12-5 TRBD1 TGTGCTAGTGGTTTGATGTCTAATTTGATGGTGAACAGGGGGCGGACCGGGGAGCTGTTTTTT CASGLMSNLMVNRGRTGELFF
- TRBJ1-1 TRBV27 - TGTGCCAGCAGTAAATTTGGTGGGGGCACTGAAGCTTTCTTT CASSKFGGGTEAFF
- TRBJ2-7 TRBV6-6 - TGTGCCAGCAGTTACGGCACTGACTCCTACGAGCAGTACTTC CASSYGTDSYEQYF
- TRBJ1-5 TRBV28 - TGTGCCAGCAGTTACCTCCGGGGGGATCAGCCCCAGCATTTT CASSYLRGDQPQHF
- TRBJ1-2 TRBV18 - TGTGCCAGCTCACCAGGGCTATTGGTGGAGAACTATGGCTACACCTTC CASSPGLLVENYGYTF
once TRBJ2-3 TRBV24-1 - TGTGCCACCAGTGGGGACTCAGGACGCTTTAGCACAGATACGCAGTATTTT CATSGDSGRFSTDTQYF
- TRBJ1-5 TRBV21-1 - TGTGCCAGCAGCAAAGCGCTGGGACTTGGGTATCAGCCCCAGCATTTT CASSKALGLGYQPQHF
- TRBJ1-5 TRBV28 TRBD1 TGTGCCAGCAGCCTGGGACAGGGGTATCAGCCCCAGCATTTT CASSLGQGYQPQHF
- TRBJ1-2 TRBV27 - TGTGCCAGCAGGAAACAGGGTTTCTATGGCTACACCTTC CASRKQGFYGYTF
- TRBJ2-1 TRBV9 - TGTGCCAGCAGCCCCCGACAGCGAGAGCAGTTCTTC CASSPRQREQFF
once TRBJ2-1 TRBV7-9 - TGTGCCAGCAGCCCCCCGGGGGTCGTCGATGAGCAGTTCTTC CASSPPGVVDEQFF
- TRBJ1-1 TRBV10-3 - TGTGCCATCACCGCACAGGCAGGGAACACTGAAGCTTTCTTT CAITAQAGNTEAFF
- TRBJ1-2 TRBV5-6 - TGTGCCAGCAGCTTGGTTTCCGCCTTAGCGGGTGGCTACACCTTC CASSLVSALAGGYTF
- TRBJ2-1 TRBV10-1 - TGCGCCAGCTCGACAGAGTCCTACAATGAGCAGTTCTTC CASSTESYNEQFF
- TRBJ1-3 TRBV19 - TGTGCCAGTAGCTGGGATACACTCTCTGGAAACACCATATATTTT CASSWDTLSGNTIYF
- TRBJ1-1 TRBV7-9 - TGTGCCAGCAGCTCCCGAGGAGGGAACACTGAAGCTTTCTTT CASSSRGGNTEAFF
- TRBJ2-7 TRBV7-9 TRBD1 TGTGCCAGCAGCGAACCCCGTACCGGGACAGGTTCCTACGAGCAGTACTTC CASSEPRTGTGSYEQYF
- TRBJ1-3 TRBV6-1 - TGTGCCAGCAGTGAAGATGGGGACTCTGGAAACACCATATATTTT CASSEDGDSGNTIYF
- TRBJ1-2 TRBV2 - TGTGCCAGGGTGGATCCGGGACCGAGCTATGGCTACACCTTC CARVDPGPSYGYTF
once TRBJ1-4 TRBV27 - TGTGCCAGCAGGGTGGCAGGCGGTAAAAAACTGTTTTTT CASRVAGGKKLFF
- TRBJ1-2 TRBV4-1 TRBD1 TGCGCCAGCAGCCAAGGGGACAGGCCATTAGATGGCTACACCTTC CASSQGDRPLDGYTF
- TRBJ1-1 TRBV11-2 - TGTGCCAGCAGCTTAGTCTCGGGAACTGAAGCTTTCTTT CASSLVSGTEAFF
- TRBJ2-3 TRBV6-1 - TGTGCCAGCAGTGAAGCGCTATCCAGGGCAGATACGCAGTATTTT CASSEALSRADTQYF
- TRBJ2-7 TRBV7-8 - TGTGCCAGCAGCTTATTTGTAGAATCAACAGCCTCCTACGAGCAGTACTTC CASSLFVESTASYEQYF
- TRBJ1-2 TRBV18 TRBD1 TGTGCCAGCTCCCGACAGGGATCTAACTATGGCTACACCTTC CASSRQGSNYGYTF
- TRBJ1-5 TRBV30 - TGTGCCTGGAGTGTGGGGCAAGTCAATCAGCCCCAGCATTTT CAWSVGQVNQPQHF
- TRBJ1-4 TRBV5-1 - TGCGCCAGCAGCTTGGGCGGGGGGCTCTCAACTAATGAAAAACTGTTTTTT CASSLGGGLSTNEKLFF
- TRBJ1-6 TRBV14 - TGTGCCAGCAGCCTGTCCGGGCATTCACCCCTCCACTTT CASSLSGHSPLHF
- TRBJ1-2 TRBV6-5 - TGTGCCAGCAGTTACAGTGTCGGCCAAAGAGGCGATGGCTACACCTTC CASSYSVGQRGDGYTF
- TRBJ1-1 TRBV6-2/TRBV6-3 - TGTGCCAGCAGTATCAGCCAGGGGACCACTGAAGCTTTCTTT CASSISQGTTEAFF
- TRBJ1-1 TRBV11-2 - TGTGCCAGCAGCCGCGCGGGAGGCGGCGCTGAAGCTTTCTTT CASSRAGGGAEAFF
- TRBJ1-1 TRBV6-2/TRBV6-3 TRBD1 TGTGCCAGCAGTTACTTTGGGACAGGGGGCGCGTGGGGAACTGAAGCTTTCTTT CASSYFGTGGAWGTEAFF
- TRBJ2-2 TRBV24-1 TRBD2 TGTGCCACCAGGGGACTAGCGGGGAACACCGGGGAGCTGTTTTTT CATRGLAGNTGELFF
- TRBJ2-2 TRBV6-5 - TGTGCCAGCATGGGTCGCAGCCTCTACACCGGGGAGCTGTTTTTT CASMGRSLYTGELFF
once TRBJ2-1 TRBV29-1 TRBD1 TGCAGCGTTCACAGGGGCTACAATGAGCAGTTCTTC CSVHRGYNEQFF
- TRBJ1-5 TRBV9 TRBD1 TGTGCCAGCAGCGTCAAAGGACAGGGGAATCAGCCCCAGCATTTT CASSVKGQGNQPQHF
- TRBJ2-5 TRBV5-5 - TGTGCCAGCAGCTTGAACAGGGCGCGGGAGACCCAGTACTTC CASSLNRARETQYF